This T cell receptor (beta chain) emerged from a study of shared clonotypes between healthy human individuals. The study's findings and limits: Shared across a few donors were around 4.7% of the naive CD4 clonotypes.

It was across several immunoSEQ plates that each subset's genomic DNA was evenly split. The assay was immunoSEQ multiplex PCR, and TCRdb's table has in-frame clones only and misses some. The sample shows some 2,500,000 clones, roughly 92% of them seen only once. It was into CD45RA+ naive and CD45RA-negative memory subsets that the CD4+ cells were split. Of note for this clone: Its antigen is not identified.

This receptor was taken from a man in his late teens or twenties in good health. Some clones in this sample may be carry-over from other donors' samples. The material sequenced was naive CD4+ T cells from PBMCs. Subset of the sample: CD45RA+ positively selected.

The CDR3 loop is CATNPSGHRTDYTF. Written as DNA, the CDR3 is TGTGCCACGAACCCCTCGGGACACAGGACAGACTACACCTTC. V gene TRBV19 combines with J gene TRBJ1-2, with D tentatively TRBD1 (6 bases). Trimming shortened V by 10 bases and J by 10 bases, and 25 bases separated the two germline ends. The CDR3 consists of 14 residues. CDR1 and CDR2 from the germline V gene are LNHDA and SQIVND (reference sequence).